These 30 T cell receptor beta chains were sequenced from one sample in a study of T cells after yellow fever vaccination. TCRdb reprocessed the 5' RACE reads with MiXCR, giving one entry per CDR3 protein. The top ten hold roughly 3.1% of the sample, which has approximately 330,000 distinct CDR3 sequences, around 12% seen once. Sequencing used CD4+ T cells sorted from PBMCs, obtained 15 days after the yellow fever booster vaccination. The receptor source for this set is a man younger than 35 who received the YFV17D yellow fever vaccine.

This clonotype has more than one count but fewer than ten. V usage is TRBV5-4 and J usage is TRBJ2-2; D remains ambiguous. The CDR3 runs 16 residues. Trimming shortened V by 2 bases and J by 0 bases, and 11 bases separated the two germline ends. In germline, CDR1 is SGHNT, CDR2 YYREEE (reference sequence). CDR3 sequence (DNA): TGTGCCAGCAGCTTAGGCGGTACTTCGAACACCGGGGAGCTGTTTTTT. Translating it yields CASSLGGTSNTGELFF.

This clonotype was counted between two and nine times. This chain's CDR3 is CASSDLTGTSGYNEQFF. CDR3 nucleotides: TGCGCCAGCAGTGACCTCACCGGGACTAGCGGATACAATGAGCAGTTCTTC. The J gene is TRBJ2-1, the V gene TRBV10-1, with 11 positions matching TRBD2. Germline loops: CDR1 WNHNN, CDR2 SYGVQD (reference sequence). The CDR3 has 17 residues. V was pared by 3 bases and J by 4 bases, with 8 bases of the junction left unmatched.

The chain employs TRBV4-1 and TRBJ2-3; the match to TRBD2 covers 10 bases. After removal of 6 bases from V and 0 bases from J, the junction contained 6 bases not matched to a gene. Per germline, CDR1 MGHRA and CDR2 YSYEKL. The CDR3 spans 16 residues. CDR3 in amino acids: CASSLGAGGSTDTQYF. The CDR3 region has the DNA TGCGCCAGCAGTCTGGGAGCGGGGGGGAGCACAGATACGCAGTATTTT.

This chain links TRBV29-1 with TRBJ1-5, with TRBD1 identical over 7 bases. Germline trimming cut 6 bases from V and 6 bases from J; bases unmatched to any gene: 8. Germline V gene sequence: CDR1 SQVTM, CDR2 ANQGSEA. The CDR3 is 13 residues long. CDR3 bases: TGCAGCGTAGGTGACAGGGAGGGTCAGCCCCAGCATTTT. Its translation is CSVGDREGQPQHF.

J is TRBJ2-1 and V is TRBV20-1; TRBD2 matches 13 bases. The CDR3 spans 16 residues. The V segment lost 6 bases and the J segment 8 bases; nucleotides outside the gene matches: 13. CDR1 DFQATT and CDR2 SNEGSKA come from the germline V gene (reference sequence). CDR3 coding DNA: TGCAGTGCCACCCCCCAACTAGCGGGGGGGCAAGATGAGCAGTTCTTC. Its translation is CSATPQLAGGQDEQFF.

This clonotype was seen more than once but under ten times. The chain employs TRBV5-6 and TRBJ1-2; no definite D call. This CDR3 is 15 amino acids long. Germline assignment: CDR1 SGHDT and CDR2 YYEEEE. The germline V and J ends were trimmed by 1 base and 0 bases, with 10 bases remaining between them. The CDR3 DNA reads TGTGCCAGCAGCTTGTGGGCGGAGACTAACTATGGCTACACCTTC. Amino acids: CASSLWAETNYGYTF.

This rearrangement joins TRBV6-2 or TRBV6-3 to TRBJ1-2; TRBD1 agrees at 10 bases. The CDR3 contains 17 residues. Germline CDR1 reads MNHEY; CDR2 reads SVGEGT. The V segment lost 5 bases and the J segment 0 bases; nucleotides outside the gene matches: 9. The CDR3 coding sequence is TGTGCCAGCAGTCGCGGACAGGGGGTTCGAGCTAACTATGGCTACACCTTC. This translates into CASSRGQGVRANYGYTF.

This clonotype appeared many times. This chain's CDR3 is CASSRPGQLDTQYF. CDR3 DNA: TGTGCCAGCAGCCGCCCGGGGCAGTTAGATACGCAGTATTTT. This chain links TRBV6-5 with TRBJ2-3, with D tentatively TRBD1 or TRBD2 (5 bases each). Germline assignment: CDR1 MNHEY and CDR2 SVGAGI. Deletions cut 6 bases from V and 5 bases from J, with 15 bases between. CDR3 length: 14 residues.

Only a few counts were recorded for this clonotype. The chain joins TRBV2 to TRBJ2-7; D gene uncertain. CDR3 size: 11 residues. Germline CDR1 SNHLY, CDR2 FYNNEI. The V end was cut by 2 bases, the J end by 6 bases, with 5 bases between. DNA of the CDR3: TGTGCCAGCAGTGAACTGGTCGAGCAGTACGTC. It yields the protein CASSELVEQYV.

This clonotype was seen a handful of times. This rearrangement joins TRBV11-2 to TRBJ2-7; D may be TRBD1 (6 bases). V was clipped by 2 bases and J by 7 bases, with 21 bases between them. This CDR3 spans 16 amino acids. Germline values: CDR1 SGHAT, CDR2 FQNNGV. This CDR3 reads CASSLNSGSRRGEQYF. As DNA, the CDR3 is TGTGCCAGCAGCTTAAATTCAGGGTCAAGAAGGGGGGAGCAGTACTTC.

The chain carries TRBV12-3 or TRBV12-4 and TRBJ2-3; maybe TRBD2 (5 bases). This CDR3 is built from 13 residues. V lost 6 bases and J 6 bases, leaving 13 bases between the germline ends. The CDR3 spells CASRATSGDTQYF. The CDR3 DNA sequence: TGTGCCAGCAGAGCAACTAGTGGGGATACGCAGTATTTT.

This clonotype was seen a few times. J is TRBJ1-2 and V is TRBV11-2; TRBD1 matches at 8 bases. The CDR3 spans 18 residues. The V segment lost 7 bases and the J segment 3 bases; nucleotides outside the gene matches: 19. The germline V gene encodes CDR1 SGHAT and CDR2 FQNNGV. CDR3 sequence reads: CASTLISRDRRVDYGYTF. The CDR3 DNA follows: TGTGCCAGCACCCTAATATCCCGGGACAGGCGCGTAGACTATGGCTACACCTTC.

This sequence joins TRBV6-1 and TRBJ2-1; perhaps TRBD1 as D (6 bases). V was shortened by 6 bases and J by 9 bases, with 15 bases between the two germline ends. Looked up from germline, CDR1 is MNHNS and CDR2 is SASEGT. This CDR3 is 13 amino acids long. The CDR3 DNA follows: TGTGCCAGCAGGGGCCTGCTAGGGGGTGAGCAGTTCTTC. It encodes CASRGLLGGEQFF.

This clonotype has more than one count but fewer than ten. The chain has TRBV9 and TRBJ1-6, with no clear D. In germline, CDR1 is SGDLS, CDR2 YYNGEE. V lost 0 bases, J lost 5 bases, and 3 bases lay in between. The CDR3 has 13 amino acids. DNA of the CDR3: TGTGCCAGCAGCGTAGGTGATAATTCACCCCTCCACTTT. Translated: CASSVGDNSPLHF.

This clonotype showed up just a few times. The gene calls are TRBV6-5 and TRBJ2-2; no firm D call. Germline loops: CDR1 MNHEY, CDR2 SVGAGI. V lost 0 bases to trimming and J lost 5 bases, with 13 bases between them. The CDR3 is 16 residues long. The CDR3 here is CASSYSVATVTGELFF. The CDR3 DNA sequence: TGTGCCAGCAGTTACTCGGTGGCTACTGTAACCGGGGAGCTGTTTTTT.

This clonotype was detected only a few times. V usage is TRBV6-1 and J usage is TRBJ1-5, with 8 bases fitting TRBD1. Trimming took 5 bases from V and 7 from J; bases not matched to a gene: 4. CDR3 length equals 13 residues. Germline CDR1 reads MNHNS; CDR2 reads SASEGT. CDR3 in amino acids: CASSRQGRQPQHF. CDR3 sequence (DNA): TGTGCCAGCAGTAGACAGGGGAGGCAGCCCCAGCATTTT.

The V gene is TRBV10-3, the J gene TRBJ2-5; D is tentatively TRBD1 or TRBD2 (5 bases each). The V end lost 5 bases, the J end lost 3 bases, and 13 bases lay between the germline ends. The CDR3 is 14 residues long. Germline V CDR1 and CDR2: ENHRY, SYGVKD. The DNA for the CDR3 is TGTGCCATCAGTTCCCGGGGACGTAAAGAGACCCAGTACTTC. It specifies CAISSRGRKETQYF.

In its sample, this clonotype was seen many times. As DNA, the CDR3 is TGTGCCAGCAGTTTAGCGTGGACAGGGTACAATGAGCAGTTCTTC. It yields the protein CASSLAWTGYNEQFF. The rearrangement links TRBV12-3 or TRBV12-4 to TRBJ2-1; 8 bases are a match to TRBD1. V gave up 0 bases and J gave up 4 bases; unmatched junction bases: 2. The CDR3 consists of 15 residues.

The chain employs TRBV5-1 and TRBJ1-2; 9 bases fit TRBD1. Germline CDR1 reads SGHRS; CDR2 reads YFSETQ. The CDR3 loop spans 15 amino acids. The V and J ends lost 4 bases and 5 bases, in that order; junction bases with no gene match: 9. CDR3 residues: CASSPGQGVTYGYTF. Written as DNA, the CDR3 is TGCGCCAGCAGCCCGGGACAGGGAGTGACGTATGGCTACACCTTC.

This clonotype was seen a handful of times. The chain couples TRBV18 to TRBJ2-2; no definite D call. Germline V lookup: CDR1 KGHSH, CDR2 LQKENI. V was pared by 4 bases and J by 5 bases, with 8 bases between. The CDR3 spans 13 residues. CDR3 amino acids: CASSREGTGELFF. For the CDR3, the DNA is TGTGCCAGCTCACGTGAAGGGACCGGGGAGCTGTTTTTT. The whole variable domain, filled in from reference TRBV18 and TRBJ2-2, reads NAGVMQNPRHLVRRRGQEARLRCSPMKGHSHVYWYRQLPEEGLKFMVYLQKENIIDESGMPKERFSAEFPKEGPSILRIQQVVRGDSAAYFCASSREGTGELFFGEGSRLTVL.

There are a few counts of this clonotype. The CDR3 coding sequence is TGTGCCAGCAGCCTACGCGGGATCAATCAGCCCCAGCATTTT. It codes for CASSLRGINQPQHF. The chain links TRBV6-2 or TRBV6-3 to TRBJ1-5; D is ambiguous. Germline V CDR1 and CDR2: MNHEY, SVGEGT. The V and J ends lost 6 bases and 3 bases respectively, with 12 bases between them. CDR3 size: 14 residues.

This clonotype was counted at least ten times. V usage is TRBV2 and J usage is TRBJ2-7; D may be TRBD1 (5 bases). Germline assignment: CDR1 SNHLY and CDR2 FYNNEI. The germline V and J ends were trimmed by 6 bases and 2 bases, with 8 bases remaining between them. This CDR3 comprises 12 residues. This CDR3 reads CASRGLTYEQYF. In DNA form, the CDR3 reads TGTGCCAGCAGGGGGCTTACCTACGAGCAGTACTTC.

This clonotype was counted only a few times. V and J are TRBV27 and TRBJ1-6; the D gene is possibly TRBD1 (5 bases). The germline CDR1 and CDR2 sequences are MNHEY and SMNVEV (reference sequence). Trimming shortened V by 5 bases and J by 0 bases, and 14 bases separated the two germline ends. This CDR3 region has 17 residues. CDR3 loop: CASSLRTLSSYNSPLHF. For the CDR3, the DNA is TGTGCCAGCAGTCTCCGGACACTGAGCTCCTATAATTCACCCCTCCACTTT.

This clonotype was seen a handful of times. V is TRBV6-5 and J is TRBJ1-2; 7 nucleotides align to TRBD1. CDR3 length equals 15 residues. The V gene's germline CDR1 is MNHEY and CDR2 SVGAGI. The ends lost 6 bases at V and 1 base at J; junction bases unmatched: 8. The CDR3 protein is CASSPGGAINYGYTF. The CDR3 nucleotides are TGTGCCAGCAGCCCAGGGGGGGCCATTAACTATGGCTACACCTTC.

The chain is built from TRBV10-3 and TRBJ2-6, with D unclear. The CDR3 is 13 amino acids. Germline loops: CDR1 ENHRY, CDR2 SYGVKD. V was shortened by 4 bases and J by 0 bases, with 1 base between the two germline ends. In DNA, the CDR3 is TGTGCCATCAGTGGCTCTGGGGCCAACGTCCTGACTTTC. Encoded protein: CAISGSGANVLTF.

The chain couples TRBV29-1 to TRBJ1-6; D possibly corresponds to TRBD1 (5 bases). Germline loops: CDR1 SQVTM, CDR2 ANQGSEA. Trimming took 4 bases from V and 7 from J, leaving 17 bases between them. This CDR3 has 15 residues. The chain's CDR3 is CSVALTTDPNSPLHF. The CDR3 nucleotides read TGCAGCGTTGCACTTACGACAGACCCGAATTCACCCCTCCACTTT.

This clonotype was recorded many times. The genes are TRBV27 and TRBJ2-3; TRBD1 matches at 8 bases. Germline V gene data show CDR1 as MNHEY and CDR2 as SMNVEV (reference sequence). The CDR3 length is 18 residues. J lost 1 base, V lost 3 bases, and 12 bases had no gene match. The DNA of the CDR3 is TGTGCCAGCAGTTTCGGACAGGGTTGGGCGGGCGGCACAGATACGCAGTATTTT. Translating it yields CASSFGQGWAGGTDTQYF.

V is TRBV2 and J is TRBJ1-1, with TRBD1 identical over 8 bases. Germline trimming cut 5 bases from V and 1 base from J; bases unmatched to any gene: 3. This CDR3 spans 14 amino acids. Germline CDR1 is SNHLY and CDR2 is FYNNEI. The CDR3 sequence: CASSRGQGNTEAFF. Written as DNA, the CDR3 is TGTGCCAGCAGTAGAGGACAGGGGAACACTGAAGCTTTCTTT.

The chain couples TRBV2 to TRBJ2-7, with D possibly matching TRBD1 (5 bases). CDR1 and CDR2 (germline): SNHLY, FYNNEI. The CDR3 has 12 residues. The V and J ends lost 5 bases and 5 bases respectively, with 10 bases between them. The CDR3 sequence is CASSPGLDEQYF. Written as DNA, the CDR3 is TGTGCCAGCAGTCCAGGGCTTGACGAGCAGTACTTC.

This clonotype was recorded many times. V and J are TRBV29-1 and TRBJ1-5, with D perhaps matching TRBD1 (5 bases). Trimming removed 7 bases from V and 3 bases from J, with 13 bases in between. The CDR3 has 13 amino acids. CDR1 and CDR2 (germline): SQVTM, ANQGSEA. CDR3 in amino acids: CSARWGSNQPQHF. CDR3 bases: TGCAGCGCCAGATGGGGGTCCAATCAGCCCCAGCATTTT.